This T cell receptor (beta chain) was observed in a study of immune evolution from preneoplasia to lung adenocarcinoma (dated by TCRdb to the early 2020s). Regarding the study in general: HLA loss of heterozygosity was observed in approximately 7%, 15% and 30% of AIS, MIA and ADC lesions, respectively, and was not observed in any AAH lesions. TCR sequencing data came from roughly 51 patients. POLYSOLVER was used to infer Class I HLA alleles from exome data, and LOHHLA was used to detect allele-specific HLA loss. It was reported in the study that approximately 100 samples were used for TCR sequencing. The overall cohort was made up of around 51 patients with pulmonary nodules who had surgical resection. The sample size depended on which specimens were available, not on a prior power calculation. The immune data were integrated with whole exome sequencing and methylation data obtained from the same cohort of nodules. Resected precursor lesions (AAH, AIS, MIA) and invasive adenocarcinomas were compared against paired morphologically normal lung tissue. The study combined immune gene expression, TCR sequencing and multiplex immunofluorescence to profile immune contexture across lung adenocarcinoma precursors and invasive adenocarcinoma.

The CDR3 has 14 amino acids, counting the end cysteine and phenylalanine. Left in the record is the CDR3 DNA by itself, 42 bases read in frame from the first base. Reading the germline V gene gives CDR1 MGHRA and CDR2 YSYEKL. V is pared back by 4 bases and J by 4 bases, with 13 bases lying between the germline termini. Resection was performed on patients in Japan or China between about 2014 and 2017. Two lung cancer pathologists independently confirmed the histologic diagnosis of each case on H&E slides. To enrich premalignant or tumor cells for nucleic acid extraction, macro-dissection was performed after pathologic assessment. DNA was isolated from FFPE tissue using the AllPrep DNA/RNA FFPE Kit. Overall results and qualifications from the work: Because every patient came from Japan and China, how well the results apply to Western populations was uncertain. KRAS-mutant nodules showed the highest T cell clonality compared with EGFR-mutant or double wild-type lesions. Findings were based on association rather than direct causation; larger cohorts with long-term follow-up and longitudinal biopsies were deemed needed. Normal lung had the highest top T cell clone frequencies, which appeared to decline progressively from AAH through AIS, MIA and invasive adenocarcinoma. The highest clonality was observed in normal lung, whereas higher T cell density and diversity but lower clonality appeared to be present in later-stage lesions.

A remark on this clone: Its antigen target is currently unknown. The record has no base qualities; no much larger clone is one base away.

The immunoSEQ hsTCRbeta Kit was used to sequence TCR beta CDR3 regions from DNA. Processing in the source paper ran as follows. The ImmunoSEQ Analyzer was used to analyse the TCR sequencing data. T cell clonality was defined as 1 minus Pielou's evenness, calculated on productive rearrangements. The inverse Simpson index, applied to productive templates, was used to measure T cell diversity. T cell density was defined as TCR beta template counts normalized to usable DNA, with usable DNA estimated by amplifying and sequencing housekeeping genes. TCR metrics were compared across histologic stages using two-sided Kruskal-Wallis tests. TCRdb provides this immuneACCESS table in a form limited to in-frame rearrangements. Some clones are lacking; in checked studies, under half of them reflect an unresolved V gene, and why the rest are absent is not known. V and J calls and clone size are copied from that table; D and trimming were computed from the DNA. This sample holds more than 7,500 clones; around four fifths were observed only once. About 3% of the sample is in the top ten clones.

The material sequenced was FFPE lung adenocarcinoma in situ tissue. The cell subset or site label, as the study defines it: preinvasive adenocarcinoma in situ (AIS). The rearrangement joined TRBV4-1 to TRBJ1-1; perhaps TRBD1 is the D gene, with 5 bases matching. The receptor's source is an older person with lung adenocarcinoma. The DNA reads TGCGCCAGCAGCCTTCAGGGTTCCGGCACTGAAGCTTTCTTT. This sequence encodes CASSLQGSGTEAFF.